This TCR beta chain originates from a study of cytomegalovirus exposure and HLA in healthy donors. Whole-study findings and limits: TCR beta V- and J-gene trimming was later associated with a missense DCLRE1C variant. An analysis was carried out at a later point. It showed that HLA-associated TCR beta chains were more clonally expanded than equally common non-associated chains. In an earlier analysis, about 87% or about 30%: the productive usage of most TCR beta V segments.

The V gene lost 5 bases and the J gene lost 4 bases, with 12 bases spanning the gap. Germline V gene data show CDR1 as SEHNR and CDR2 as FQNEAQ (reference sequence). The CDR3 contains 13 residues. 13 Jbeta primers and 60 Vbeta primers were used for the PCR. The data were produced by immunoSEQ multiplex PCR, yet TCRdb's version contains in-frame clones alone and is incomplete. The sample shows around 180,000 clones, 80% of them seen only once. This clone was seen a single time. What it binds is not known. Source material: PBMCs. The sequence came from a man aged 25 to 40 in good health and CMV-seropositive. This rearrangement joins TRBV7-9 to TRBJ2-7; tentative D call: TRBD1 (5 bases). CDR3: CASSPNDRYEQYF. The CDR3 nucleotides are TGTGCCAGCAGCCCGAACGACAGATACGAGCAGTACTTC.